The entry that follows covers one TCR beta chain sequence. This entry is derived from a study of T cells in narcolepsy. TCRdb's table, derived via immunoSEQ multiplex PCR, lists solely in-frame clones and lacks some. The table has tens of thousands of clones, 87% seen once; the top ten hold approximately 0.8%. Deletions cut 0 bases from V and 5 bases from J, with 9 bases between. CDR1 is SGHTA, CDR2 FQGNSA, per germline. CDR3 size: 14 residues. What was sequenced was CD45RA- memory CD4+ T cells from PBMCs. The receptor comes from a human donor with narcolepsy. V is TRBV7-2 and J is TRBJ2-3; D tentatively fits TRBD1 or TRBD2 (7 bases each). Here the CDR3 DNA reads TGTGCCAGCAGCTTAGCCAGGGGGGGAGATACGCAGTATTTT. It is translated as CASSLARGGDTQYF.